Below are 25 T cell receptor beta chains sequenced from a single sample in a study of shared clonotypes between healthy human individuals. Profiling relied on immunoSEQ multiplex PCR, and the TCRdb table lists in-frame clones only, not all of them. There are approximately 940,000 clones in the sample; less than 85% occur only once, and over 1.3% lies in the top ten. Material: memory CD4+ T cells sorted from blood. The subset denotes: CD45RA-negative fraction. The receptors stem from a man aged 18 to 29 in good health.

There are a few counts of this clone. The rearrangement uses TRBV21-1 and TRBJ1-1. TRBV21-1 is a known pseudogene. This CDR3 region has 15 residues. Written as DNA, the CDR3 is TGTGCCAGCAGCAAAGCCCGGGGGGCTGCCACTGAAGCTTTCTTT. Residues: CASSKARGAATEAFF.

The chain employs TRBV29-1 and TRBJ2-7; 9 positions agree with TRBD1. Trimming cost V 6 bases and J 6 bases; bases outside gene matches: 3. Germline assignment: CDR1 SQVTM and CDR2 ANQGSEA. The CDR3 length is 11 residues. The CDR3 sequence is CSVRTGVEQYF. The CDR3 DNA sequence: TGCAGCGTCAGGACAGGGGTCGAGCAGTACTTC.

Regarding this clone: The same CDR3 also results from other DNA sequences found in this sample. The chain recombines TRBV6-1 with TRBJ2-5, with D tentatively TRBD1 (6 bases). The CDR3 extends over 12 amino acids. The V gene lost 3 bases and the J gene lost 4 bases, with 6 bases spanning the gap. CDR1 is MNHNS and CDR2 is SASEGT in the germline V gene. The CDR3, as DNA: TGTGCCAGCAGTGACAGGGGAGAGACCCAGTACTTC. Translation: CASSDRGETQYF.

The chain couples TRBV9 to TRBJ2-1; the match to TRBD2 covers 9 bases. This CDR3 spans 15 amino acids. Germline V gene data show CDR1 as SGDLS and CDR2 as YYNGEE. The J segment lost 9 bases and the V segment lost 2 bases, leaving 9 bases of the junction unmatched. This CDR3 reads CASSVVGLAISEQFF. The CDR3 DNA reads as TGTGCCAGCAGCGTGGTGGGACTAGCCATCAGTGAGCAGTTCTTC.

J is TRBJ2-6 and V is TRBV15; D gene uncertain. The germline V gene has CDR1 LNHNV and CDR2 YYDKDF (reference sequence). This CDR3 has 17 amino acids. Trimming took off 5 bases at V and 0 bases at J, with 14 bases between the two ends. CDR3 bases: TGTGCCACCAGCTTGGGCCAAACTGTCTCTGGGGCCAACGTCCTGACTTTC. Translation gives CATSLGQTVSGANVLTF.

This clone came up once. The chain carries TRBV4-3 and TRBJ1-6; no definite D call. The V gene lost 0 bases and the J gene lost 10 bases, with 19 bases spanning the gap. This CDR3 comprises 17 residues. CDR1 is LGHNA, CDR2 YSLEER, per germline. CDR3 loop: CASSQDLSGFVGSPLHF. DNA for the CDR3: TGCGCCAGCAGCCAAGACCTAAGTGGGTTTGTGGGCTCACCCCTCCACTTT.

The chain employs TRBV7-2 and TRBJ2-6; the D is unclear. This CDR3 is built from 15 residues. V shed 1 base and J shed 2 bases, with 6 bases lying between them. Germline V gives CDR1 SGHTA, CDR2 FQGNSA. The CDR3 DNA reads as TGTGCCAGCAGCTTAGATAAGACTGGGGCCAACGTCCTGACTTTC. The encoded protein is CASSLDKTGANVLTF.

This clone was detected once. The CDR3 DNA sequence: TGCGCCAGCAGCTGGAGGGACAGACAAGAGACCCAGTACTTC. Translated, it gives CASSWRDRQETQYF. The chain recombines TRBV5-1 with TRBJ2-5, with D perhaps matching TRBD1 (7 bases). With 3 bases removed from V and 2 bases from J, the gap between germline ends came to 11 bases. Germline V CDR1 and CDR2: SGHRS, YFSETQ. The CDR3 length is 14 residues.

The chain couples TRBV30 to TRBJ1-1; D is ambiguous. CDR3 size: 12 residues. Trimming took off 0 bases at V and 4 bases at J, with 6 bases between the two ends. From germline, CDR1 is GTSNPN and CDR2 SVGIG (reference sequence). The CDR3 loop reads CAWSVAVTEAFF. CDR3 sequence (DNA): TGTGCCTGGAGTGTGGCAGTCACTGAAGCTTTCTTT.

The chain combines TRBV6-1 with TRBJ2-1; TRBD1 agrees at 7 bases. The CDR3 sequence is 16 residues long. Germline loops: CDR1 MNHNS, CDR2 SASEGT. J gave up 1 base and V 2 bases, and 5 bases lay outside the gene matches. The CDR3 sequence is CASSESGTVSYNEQFF. The CDR3 nucleotides are TGTGCCAGCAGTGAATCCGGGACAGTGTCCTACAATGAGCAGTTCTTC.

The V call is TRBV12-5, the J call TRBJ2-1; 10 nucleotides agree with TRBD2. The V gene's germline CDR1 is LGHNT and CDR2 FRNRAP. V lost 6 bases, J lost 3 bases, and 8 bases stayed unmatched. The CDR3 has 16 residues. The CDR3 protein is CASGIEPSGSYNEQFF. The CDR3 DNA follows: TGTGCTAGTGGAATTGAGCCTAGCGGGAGCTACAATGAGCAGTTCTTC.

The V call is TRBV14, the J call TRBJ1-5, with D unclear. The germline V gene encodes CDR1 SGHDN and CDR2 FVKESK. Trimming took off 2 bases at V and 5 bases at J, with 4 bases between the two ends. There are 12 residues in the CDR3. The CDR3 DNA is TGTGCCAGCAGCCAATTGGATCAGCCCCAGCATTTT. Its translation is CASSQLDQPQHF.

This chain uses TRBV19 with TRBJ1-2; 9 nucleotides match TRBD1. The CDR3 sequence is 15 residues long. CDR1 is LNHDA and CDR2 is SQIVND in the germline V gene (reference sequence). The ends lost 9 bases at V and 0 bases at J; junction bases unmatched: 8. The CDR3 coding sequence is TGTGCCAGCAACCAACAGGGGGCGACTAACTATGGCTACACCTTC. Its protein is CASNQQGATNYGYTF. The full variable domain, in which reference TRBV19 and TRBJ1-2 provide the parts outside the CDR3, is DGGITQSPKYLFRKEGQNVTLSCEQNLNHDAMYWYRQDPGQGLRLIYYSQIVNDFQKGDIAEGYSVSREKKESFPLTVTSAQKNPTAFYLCASNQQGATNYGYTFGSGTRLTVV.

The chain recombines TRBV5-1 with TRBJ2-3, with 7 bases identical to TRBD1. CDR1 is SGHRS, CDR2 YFSETQ, per germline. V was pared by 4 bases and J by 3 bases, with 5 bases of the junction left unmatched. The CDR3 is 14 amino acids. The CDR3 sequence is CASSKGQLTDTQYF. Written as DNA, the CDR3 is TGCGCCAGCAGCAAGGGACAGCTAACAGATACGCAGTATTTT.

The chain uses TRBV27 and TRBJ1-5, with D possibly TRBD1 on 5 matching bases. V lost 0 bases and J 7 bases, leaving 16 bases between the germline ends. CDR3 size: 16 residues. From germline, CDR1 is MNHEY and CDR2 SMNVEV (reference sequence). CDR3 region: CASSLSGLVGGQPQHF. CDR3 bases: TGTGCCAGCAGTTTATCGGGACTGGTGGGAGGGCAGCCCCAGCATTTT.

This chain uses TRBV7-9 with TRBJ1-6; a possible D gene is TRBD1 (5 bases). Deletions cut 3 bases from V and 11 bases from J, with 14 bases between. Looked up from germline, CDR1 is SEHNR and CDR2 is FQNEAQ (reference sequence). There are 14 residues in the CDR3. CDR3 sequence: CASSFGGVWAPLHF. In nucleotides, the CDR3 is TGTGCCAGCAGCTTTGGGGGGGTCTGGGCACCCCTCCACTTT.

The V call is TRBV6-1, the J call TRBJ2-5; D ambiguous. V was trimmed by 5 bases and J by 7 bases, leaving 11 bases between them. The V gene's germline CDR1 is MNHNS and CDR2 SASEGT. The CDR3 is made up of 12 amino acids. This chain's CDR3 is CASSPGSVTQYF. In nucleotides, the CDR3 is TGTGCCAGCAGTCCGGGCAGCGTGACCCAGTACTTC.

The chain combines TRBV27 with TRBJ2-2, with D possibly matching TRBD2 (6 bases). With 4 bases removed from V and 4 bases from J, the gap between germline ends came to 22 bases. Per the germline V gene, CDR1 is MNHEY and CDR2 is SMNVEV (reference sequence). The CDR3 totals 18 residues. The CDR3 DNA sequence: TGTGCCAGCAGTTACCGACGGGAGACCCCGAGTACCACCGGGGAGCTGTTTTTT. This sequence encodes CASSYRRETPSTTGELFF.

This chain connects TRBV4-1 to TRBJ1-2; 7 bases line up with TRBD1. The germline CDR1 and CDR2 sequences are MGHRA and YSYEKL. The CDR3 contains 15 residues. Trimming at V came to 9 bases and at J to 2 bases, leaving 12 bases not matched to a gene. The CDR3 coding sequence is TGCGCCAGAAAAGCCGCCGACAGGGCGAACTATGGCTACACCTTC. Its protein is CARKAADRANYGYTF.

The rearrangement joins TRBV28 to TRBJ1-2; D is undetermined. Germline-derived CDR1 and CDR2 are MDHEN and SYDVKM. Trimming shortened V by 6 bases and J by 4 bases, and 12 bases separated the two germline ends. This CDR3 has 13 amino acids. The CDR3 reads CASRGQRFYGYTF. In nucleotides, the CDR3 is TGTGCCAGCAGAGGGCAGCGCTTCTATGGCTACACCTTC.

The chain is built from TRBV15 and TRBJ1-3, with 7 bases identical to TRBD1. The CDR3 totals 15 residues. Germline V CDR1 and CDR2: LNHNV, YYDKDF (reference sequence). The J segment lost 4 bases and the V segment lost 0 bases, leaving 3 bases of the junction unmatched. DNA of the CDR3: TGTGCCACCAGCAGAGATGGGACAGACGGAAACACCATATATTTT. It yields the protein CATSRDGTDGNTIYF.

The CDR3 spells CASSPWGGNTGELFF. The DNA for the CDR3 is TGTGCCAGCAGCCCATGGGGCGGGAACACCGGGGAGCTGTTTTTT. V is TRBV5-6 and J is TRBJ2-2; the D gene is possibly TRBD1 (5 bases). This CDR3 is built from 15 residues. Germline V lookup: CDR1 SGHDT, CDR2 YYEEEE. The V end lost 4 bases, the J end lost 1 base, and 11 bases lay between the germline ends.

This clone was recorded once. The J gene is TRBJ2-7, the V gene TRBV27; 8 nucleotides agree with TRBD1. CDR1 is MNHEY, CDR2 SMNVEV, per germline (reference sequence). Trimming removed 2 bases from V and 2 bases from J; junction bases left unmatched: 8. The CDR3 loop spans 16 amino acids. DNA of the CDR3: TGTGCCAGCAGTTTAAGGCCCCAGGGGGCGGCCTACGAGCAGTACTTC. The encoded protein is CASSLRPQGAAYEQYF.

This chain joins TRBV27 and TRBJ2-3; 9 bases map to TRBD2. The CDR3 is made up of 16 amino acids. CDR1 is MNHEY, CDR2 SMNVEV, per germline (reference sequence). V was pared by 6 bases and J by 0 bases, with 7 bases of the junction left unmatched. The CDR3 DNA is TGTGCCAGCAGCCCAGGACTAGCGACAAGCACAGATACGCAGTATTTT. Residues: CASSPGLATSTDTQYF.

The gene calls are TRBV4-1 and TRBJ2-1, with D perhaps being TRBD1 or TRBD2 (5 bases each). This CDR3 has 14 residues. Germline V gene data show CDR1 as MGHRA and CDR2 as YSYEKL. The ends were cut back, 4 bases at V and 5 bases at J, with 12 bases in the middle. The CDR3 DNA reads TGCGCCAGCAGCCTGACGGGGACCGACAATGAGCAGTTCTTC. It specifies CASSLTGTDNEQFF.